This T cell receptor beta chain emerged from a study of metastatic and nonmetastatic thyroid tumors. The wider study: Both malignant and benign thyroid patients supplied peripheral blood and tumor or nodule tissue samples, across which the repertoires of these patients were then compared.

No patient had received any treatment before thyroid surgery. The germline gives CDR1 SGHTA, CDR2 FQGNSA. V lost 1 base, J lost 4 bases, and 4 bases stayed unmatched. The CDR3 contains 15 residues. Under the authors' procedure: Built for papillary thyroid cancer, a distant-metastasis classifier drew on CDR3 differences across clinicopathological groups. TCRdb reprocessed the PCR reads using MiXCR. TCRdb, rather than the study authors, made the V and J calls. The table lists a few thousand clones, around 35% of them singletons. The clonotype was recovered from a male donor with papillary thyroid cancer or a benign thyroid nodule (not recorded which). Some clones in this sample may be carry-over from other donors' samples. This chain joins TRBV7-2 and TRBJ2-5; 9 nucleotides agree with TRBD1. The source material was adjacent normal tissue. CDR3 protein: CASSLGGQGRETQYF. Here the CDR3 DNA reads TGTGCCAGCAGCTTAGGGGGACAGGGAAGAGAGACCCAGTACTTC.